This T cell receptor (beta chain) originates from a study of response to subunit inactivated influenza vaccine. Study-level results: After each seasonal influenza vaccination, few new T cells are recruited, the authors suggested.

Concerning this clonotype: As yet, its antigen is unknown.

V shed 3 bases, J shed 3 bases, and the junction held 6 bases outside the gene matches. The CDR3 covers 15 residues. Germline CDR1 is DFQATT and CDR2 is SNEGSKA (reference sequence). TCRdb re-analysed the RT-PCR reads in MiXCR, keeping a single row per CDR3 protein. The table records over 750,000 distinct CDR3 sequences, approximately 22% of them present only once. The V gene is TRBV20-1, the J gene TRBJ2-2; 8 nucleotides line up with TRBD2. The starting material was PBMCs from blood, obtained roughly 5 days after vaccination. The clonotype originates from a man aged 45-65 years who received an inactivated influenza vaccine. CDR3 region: CSASLAGGYTGELFF. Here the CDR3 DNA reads TGCAGTGCTAGCCTGGCGGGGGGATACACCGGGGAGCTGTTTTTT.